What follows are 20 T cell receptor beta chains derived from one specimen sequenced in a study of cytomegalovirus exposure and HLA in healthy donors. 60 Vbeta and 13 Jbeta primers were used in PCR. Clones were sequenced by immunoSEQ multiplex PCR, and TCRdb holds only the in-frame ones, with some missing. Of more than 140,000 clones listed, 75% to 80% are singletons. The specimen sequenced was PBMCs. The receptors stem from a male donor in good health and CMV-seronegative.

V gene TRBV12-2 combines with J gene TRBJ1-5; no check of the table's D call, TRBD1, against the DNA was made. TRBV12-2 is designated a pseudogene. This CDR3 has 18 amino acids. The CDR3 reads CASRLAVPDRGNNQPQHF. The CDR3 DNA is TGTGCAAGTCGCTTAGCCGTACCGGACAGGGGGAACAATCAGCCCCAGCATTTT.

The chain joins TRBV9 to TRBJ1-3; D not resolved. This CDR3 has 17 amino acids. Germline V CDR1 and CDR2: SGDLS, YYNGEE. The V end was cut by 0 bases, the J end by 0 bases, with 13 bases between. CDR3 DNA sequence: TGTGCCAGCAGCGTAGCAGCAGGACTCAACTCTGGAAACACCATATATTTT. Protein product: CASSVAAGLNSGNTIYF.

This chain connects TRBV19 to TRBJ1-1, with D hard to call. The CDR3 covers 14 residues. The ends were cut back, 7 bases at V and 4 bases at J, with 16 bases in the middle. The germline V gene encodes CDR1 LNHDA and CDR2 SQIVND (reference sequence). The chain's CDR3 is CASTEQLPFTEAFF. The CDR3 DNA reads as TGTGCCAGTACGGAACAGCTACCTTTCACTGAAGCTTTCTTT.

The CDR3, as DNA: TGTGCCAGCAGCCTCTGGGGGGAGCCTACAGATACGCAGTATTTT. Translation: CASSLWGEPTDTQYF. V is TRBV11-2 and J is TRBJ2-3, with D possibly matching TRBD2 (6 bases). This CDR3 is built from 15 residues. V was trimmed by 5 bases and J by 3 bases, leaving 15 bases between them. The germline CDR1 and CDR2 sequences are SGHAT and FQNNGV.

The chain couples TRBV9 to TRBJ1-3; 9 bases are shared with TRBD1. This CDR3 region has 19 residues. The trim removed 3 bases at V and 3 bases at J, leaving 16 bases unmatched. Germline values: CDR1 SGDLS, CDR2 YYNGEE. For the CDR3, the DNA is TGTGCCAGCAGCGCCCTCTACGGGACAGGGAGCTTCGTTGGAAACACCATATATTTT. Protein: CASSALYGTGSFVGNTIYF.

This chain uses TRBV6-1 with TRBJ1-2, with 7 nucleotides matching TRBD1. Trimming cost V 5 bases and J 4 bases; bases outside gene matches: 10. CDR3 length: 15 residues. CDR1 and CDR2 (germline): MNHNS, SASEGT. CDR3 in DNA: TGTGCCAGCAGTCCCGGACAGGCCCAGGGCTATGGCTACACCTTC. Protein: CASSPGQAQGYGYTF.

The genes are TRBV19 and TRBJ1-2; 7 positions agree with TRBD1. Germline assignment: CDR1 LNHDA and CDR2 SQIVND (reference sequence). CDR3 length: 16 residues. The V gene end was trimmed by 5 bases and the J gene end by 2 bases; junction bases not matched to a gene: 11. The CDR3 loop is CASSPKTGMVNYGYTF. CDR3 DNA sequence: TGTGCCAGTAGTCCCAAGACAGGGATGGTCAACTATGGCTACACCTTC.

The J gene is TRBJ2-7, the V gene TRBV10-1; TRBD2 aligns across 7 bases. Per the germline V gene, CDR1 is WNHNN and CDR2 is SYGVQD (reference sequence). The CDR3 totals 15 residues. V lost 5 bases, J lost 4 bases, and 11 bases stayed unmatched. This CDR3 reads CASSTLSGHQYEQYF. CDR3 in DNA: TGCGCCAGCAGTACCCTTAGCGGGCACCAGTACGAGCAGTACTTC.

Written as DNA, the CDR3 is TGTGCCAGCAGCTTATGGGCAGGGGAGAGCAATGGCTACACCTTC. Its translation is CASSLWAGESNGYTF. This chain connects TRBV7-3 to TRBJ1-2, with D perhaps TRBD1 (6 bases). Germline V gives CDR1 SGHTA, CDR2 FQGTGA. With 2 bases removed from V and 6 bases from J, the gap between germline ends came to 16 bases. The CDR3 extends over 15 amino acids.

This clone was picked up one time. CDR3 DNA sequence: TGCGCCAGCAGCCAAGAGCCCAGCGGGAGGGCCGATAGTGAGCAGTACTTC. Protein sequence: CASSQEPSGRADSEQYF. The rearrangement joins TRBV4-1 to TRBJ2-7; 10 nucleotides match TRBD2. J gave up 7 bases and V 0 bases, and 12 bases lay outside the gene matches. This CDR3 region has 17 residues. Germline V gene sequence: CDR1 MGHRA, CDR2 YSYEKL.

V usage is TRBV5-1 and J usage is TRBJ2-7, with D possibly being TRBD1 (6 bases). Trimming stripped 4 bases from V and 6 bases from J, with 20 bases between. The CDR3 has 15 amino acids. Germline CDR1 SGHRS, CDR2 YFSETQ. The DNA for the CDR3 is TGCGCCAGCAGCCCTCAGGGGCCCTCGCCTAGCGAGCAGTACTTC. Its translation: CASSPQGPSPSEQYF. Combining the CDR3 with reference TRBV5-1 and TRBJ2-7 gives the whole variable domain KAGVTQTPRYLIKTRGQQVTLSCSPISGHRSVSWYQQTPGQGLQFLFEYFSETQRNKGNFPGRFSGRQFSNSRSEMNVSTLELGDSALYLCASSPQGPSPSEQYFGPGTRLTVT.

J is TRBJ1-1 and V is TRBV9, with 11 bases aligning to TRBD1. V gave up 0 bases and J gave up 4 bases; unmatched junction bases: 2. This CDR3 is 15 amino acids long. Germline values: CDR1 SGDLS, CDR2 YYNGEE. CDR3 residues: CASSVGGTGGTEAFF. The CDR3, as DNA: TGTGCCAGCAGCGTAGGAGGGACAGGGGGCACTGAAGCTTTCTTT.

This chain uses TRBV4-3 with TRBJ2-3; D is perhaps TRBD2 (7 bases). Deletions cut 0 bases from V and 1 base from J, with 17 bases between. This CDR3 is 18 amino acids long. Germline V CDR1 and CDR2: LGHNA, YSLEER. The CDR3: CASSQDLQGGGRTDTQYF. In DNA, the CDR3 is TGCGCCAGCAGCCAAGATCTTCAGGGCGGGGGCCGCACAGATACGCAGTATTTT.

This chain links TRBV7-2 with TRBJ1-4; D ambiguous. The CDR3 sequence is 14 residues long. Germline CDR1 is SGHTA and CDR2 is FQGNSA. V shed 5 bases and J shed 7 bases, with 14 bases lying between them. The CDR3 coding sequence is TGTGCCAGCAGCCAAGGGAGGGTGGGTGAAAAACTGTTTTTT. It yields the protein CASSQGRVGEKLFF.

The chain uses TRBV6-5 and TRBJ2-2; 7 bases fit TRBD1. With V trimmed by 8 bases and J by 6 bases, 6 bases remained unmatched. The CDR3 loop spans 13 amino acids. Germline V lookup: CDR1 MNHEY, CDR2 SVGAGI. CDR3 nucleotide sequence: TGTGCCAGCGCCAACCAGGGGGCCGGGGAGCTGTTTTTT. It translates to CASANQGAGELFF.

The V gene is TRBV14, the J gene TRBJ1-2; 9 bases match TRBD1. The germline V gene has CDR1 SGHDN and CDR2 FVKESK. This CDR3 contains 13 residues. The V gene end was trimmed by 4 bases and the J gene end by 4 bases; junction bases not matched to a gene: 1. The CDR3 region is CASSPGQGYGYTF. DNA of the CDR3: TGTGCCAGCAGCCCGGGACAGGGCTATGGCTACACCTTC.

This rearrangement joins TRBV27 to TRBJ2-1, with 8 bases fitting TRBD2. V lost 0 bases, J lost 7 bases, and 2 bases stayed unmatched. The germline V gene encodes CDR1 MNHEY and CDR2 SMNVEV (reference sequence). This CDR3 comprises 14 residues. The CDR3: CASSLSSGGNEQFF. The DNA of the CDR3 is TGTGCCAGCAGTTTATCAAGCGGGGGAAATGAGCAGTTCTTC.

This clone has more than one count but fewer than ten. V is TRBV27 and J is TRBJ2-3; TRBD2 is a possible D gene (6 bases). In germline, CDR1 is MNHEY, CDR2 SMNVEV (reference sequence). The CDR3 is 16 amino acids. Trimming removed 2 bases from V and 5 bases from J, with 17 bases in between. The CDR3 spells CASSLTRAGWVDTQYF. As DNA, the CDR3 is TGTGCCAGCAGTTTAACCCGTGCGGGATGGGTAGATACGCAGTATTTT.

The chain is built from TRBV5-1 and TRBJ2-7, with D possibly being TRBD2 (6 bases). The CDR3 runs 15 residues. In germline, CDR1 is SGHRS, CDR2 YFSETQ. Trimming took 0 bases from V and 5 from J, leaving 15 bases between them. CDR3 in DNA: TGCGCCAGCAGCTTGGCCGCGGACTATTGGAACGAGCAGTACTTC. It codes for CASSLAADYWNEQYF. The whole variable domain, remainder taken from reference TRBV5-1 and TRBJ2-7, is KAGVTQTPRYLIKTRGQQVTLSCSPISGHRSVSWYQQTPGQGLQFLFEYFSETQRNKGNFPGRFSGRQFSNSRSEMNVSTLELGDSALYLCASSLAADYWNEQYFGPGTRLTVT.

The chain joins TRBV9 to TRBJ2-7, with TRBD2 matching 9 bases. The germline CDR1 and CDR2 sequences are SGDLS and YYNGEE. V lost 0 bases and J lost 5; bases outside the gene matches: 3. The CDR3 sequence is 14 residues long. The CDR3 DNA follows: TGTGCCAGCAGCGTAGGCGGGAGGGCGAACGAGCAGTACTTC. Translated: CASSVGGRANEQYF.